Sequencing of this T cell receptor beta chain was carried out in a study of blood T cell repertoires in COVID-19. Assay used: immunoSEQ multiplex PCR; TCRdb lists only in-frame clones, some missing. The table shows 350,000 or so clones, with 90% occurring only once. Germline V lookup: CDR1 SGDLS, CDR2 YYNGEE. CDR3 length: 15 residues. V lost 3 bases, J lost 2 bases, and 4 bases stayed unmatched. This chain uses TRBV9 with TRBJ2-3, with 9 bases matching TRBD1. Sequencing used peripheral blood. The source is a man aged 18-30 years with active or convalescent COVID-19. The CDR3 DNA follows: TGTGCCAGCAGCGCTGGACAGGGGAACACAGATACGCAGTATTTT. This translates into CASSAGQGNTDTQYF.